These T cell receptor beta chains were read from a single sample in a study of brain metastases from non-small cell lung cancer. Clones were sequenced by immunoSEQ multiplex PCR, and TCRdb holds only the in-frame ones, with some missing. The table includes about 2,800 clones, 80% to 85% detected once. The sequenced sample was primary lung tumor tissue. All receptors derive from a donor older than 35 with non-small cell lung cancer. Both conserved end residues are trimmed from each CDR3.

TRBJ1-1	TRBV6-6	13	ASSLGGQSNTEAF
TRBJ2-7	TRBV2	13	ASSGRVVVSYEQY
TRBJ1-6	TRBV2	11	ARGTGDDSPLH
TRBJ1-5	TRBV6-9	11	ASSVGDHQPQH
TRBJ2-3	TRBV6-6	12	ASSTIPPTDTQY
TRBJ2-7	TRBV19	11	ASSMGQPYEQY
TRBJ2-7	TRBV5-6	13	ASSLGGGSGYEQY
TRBJ1-6	TRBV30	12	AWSEGTGSSPLH
TRBJ1-2	TRBV5-6	10	ASSIGDRGYT
TRBJ1-6	TRBV5-1	12	ASSSLGDNSPLH
TRBJ1-5	TRBV7-2	12	ASSLARANQPQH
TRBJ1-2	TRBV9	12	ASSAGQGAKGYT